The 14 T cell receptor beta chains reported below all come from one sample, sequenced in a study of T cell responses to AZD1222 COVID-19 vaccine. Assay used: immunoSEQ multiplex PCR; TCRdb lists only in-frame clones, some missing. The sample shows 130,000 or so clones, just over 90% of them seen only once. This material consisted of peripheral blood, taken on day 0 of MenACWY control vaccination. The receptors shown here come from an adult in good health.

V gene TRBV15 combines with J gene TRBJ1-4; weak D call: TRBD1 (6 bases). This CDR3 contains 13 residues. V lost 9 bases, J lost 0 bases, and 8 bases lay in between. Per the germline V gene, CDR1 is LNHNV and CDR2 is YYDKDF (reference sequence). The DNA of the CDR3 is TGTGCCACTCGGACAGCAACTAATGAAAAACTGTTTTTT. Translating gives CATRTATNEKLFF.

The chain joins TRBV7-3 to TRBJ2-1; D may be TRBD2 (5 bases). The V end lost 6 bases, the J end lost 0 bases, and 12 bases lay between the germline ends. CDR3 length: 15 amino acids. Per germline, CDR1 SGHTA and CDR2 FQGTGA. The CDR3 loop is CASSKGASSYNEQFF. The CDR3 DNA follows: TGTGCCAGCAGTAAGGGAGCTAGCTCCTACAATGAGCAGTTCTTC.

The chain combines TRBV9 with TRBJ1-2; D gene ambiguous. The CDR3 totals 14 residues. Deletions cut 3 bases from V and 7 bases from J, with 16 bases between. Per the germline V gene, CDR1 is SGDLS and CDR2 is YYNGEE. The CDR3 DNA sequence: TGTGCCAGCAGCGCGGGAAATGTCCCTTCTGGCTACACCTTC. Translating it yields CASSAGNVPSGYTF.

The rearrangement uses TRBV7-2 and TRBJ1-2, with TRBD1 as a possible D gene (6 bases). Trimming stripped 1 base from V and 13 bases from J, with 13 bases between. This CDR3 spans 12 amino acids. Germline-derived CDR1 and CDR2 are SGHTA and FQGNSA. The DNA for the CDR3 is TGTGCCAGCAGCTTAGGGGCAGGGGTAGTCACCTTC. This translates into CASSLGAGVVTF.

The rearrangement uses TRBV28 and TRBJ1-2; D might be TRBD1 (5 bases). The germline V and J ends were trimmed by 4 bases and 1 base, with 13 bases remaining between them. Looked up from germline, CDR1 is MDHEN and CDR2 is SYDVKM. The CDR3 is 15 residues long. The CDR3 spells CASSYSGGINYGYTF. DNA for the CDR3: TGTGCCAGCAGTTACTCCGGGGGAATTAACTATGGCTACACCTTC.

The V gene is TRBV29-1, the J gene TRBJ1-5, with TRBD1 matching 8 bases. With 3 bases clipped from V and 1 base from J, the junction kept 11 bases outside the gene matches. The CDR3 sequence is 17 residues long. Germline V gene sequence: CDR1 SQVTM, CDR2 ANQGSEA. The CDR3 nucleotides are TGCAGCGTTGAGGCCCCAAGGACAGGGTGGAGCAATCAGCCCCAGCATTTT. It encodes CSVEAPRTGWSNQPQHF. Drawing the rest from reference TRBV29-1 and TRBJ1-5, the complete variable domain is SAVISQKPSRDICQRGTSLTIQCQVDSQVTMMFWYRQQPGQSLTLIATANQGSEATYESGFVIDKFPISRPNLTFSTLTVSNMSPEDSSIYLCSVEAPRTGWSNQPQHFGDGTRLSIL.

This clone occurred a few times. V and J are TRBV6-5 and TRBJ1-1, with D perhaps matching TRBD1 (6 bases). Germline-derived CDR1 and CDR2 are MNHEY and SVGAGI. V was clipped by 2 bases and J by 0 bases, with 13 bases between them. The length of the CDR3 is 16 residues. CDR3 sequence reads: CASSYARGRLNTEAFF. The CDR3, as DNA: TGTGCCAGCAGTTACGCAAGGGGGAGATTGAACACTGAAGCTTTCTTT.

The genes are TRBV5-6 and TRBJ1-5; tentative D call: TRBD1 (6 bases). Germline V CDR1 and CDR2: SGHDT, YYEEEE. Trimming left V 1 base short and J 3 bases short, with 14 bases between. The CDR3 consists of 16 residues. This CDR3 is CASSLFSTGFNQPQHF. In DNA, the CDR3 is TGTGCCAGCAGCTTGTTTTCCACAGGGTTCAATCAGCCCCAGCATTTT.

The chain joins TRBV10-1 to TRBJ2-5; the match to TRBD2 covers 16 bases. J gave up 4 bases and V 3 bases, and 17 bases lay outside the gene matches. The CDR3 runs 21 residues. CDR1 is WNHNN, CDR2 SYGVQD, per germline (reference sequence). CDR3 residues: CASSDGHGTSGRGRFRETQYF. CDR3 in DNA: TGCGCCAGCAGTGACGGACACGGGACTAGCGGGAGGGGTAGGTTCCGAGAGACCCAGTACTTC.

V and J are TRBV19 and TRBJ1-2, with D maybe TRBD1 (6 bases). Trimming cost V 3 bases and J 0 bases, with 8 bases left between them. The CDR3 is 14 amino acids. CDR1 LNHDA and CDR2 SQIVND come from the germline V gene (reference sequence). CDR3 in DNA: TGTGCCAGTAGTATCGGACAGACTAACTATGGCTACACCTTC. Encoded protein: CASSIGQTNYGYTF.

J is TRBJ2-1 and V is TRBV10-3; D may be TRBD2 (6 bases). Per the germline V gene, CDR1 is ENHRY and CDR2 is SYGVKD. The CDR3 loop spans 13 amino acids. Trimming pared 6 bases from V and 7 bases from J, leaving 13 bases between. CDR3 DNA: TGTGCCATCAGCGGGACTTCTAAGAATGAGCAGTTCTTC. Translated: CAISGTSKNEQFF.

The gene calls are TRBV10-2 and TRBJ2-3; D ambiguous. V was shortened by 2 bases and J by 0 bases, with 6 bases between the two germline ends. This CDR3 spans 14 amino acids. The germline CDR1 and CDR2 sequences are WSHSY and SAAADI. The CDR3 DNA is TGCGCCAGCAGTGAGATAGCTAGCACAGATACGCAGTATTTT. Residues: CASSEIASTDTQYF.

CDR3 loop: CASSIDFNQPQHF. In DNA form, the CDR3 reads TGTGCCAGCAGCATTGACTTCAATCAGCCCCAGCATTTT. The chain uses TRBV7-2 and TRBJ1-5; D uncertain. V was pared by 5 bases and J by 3 bases, with 8 bases between. This CDR3 spans 13 amino acids. Looked up from germline, CDR1 is SGHTA and CDR2 is FQGNSA. Full variable domain (outside the CDR3, taken from reference TRBV7-2 and TRBJ1-5): GAGVSQSPSNKVTEKGKDVELRCDPISGHTALYWYRQSLGQGLEFLIYFQGNSAPDKSGLPSDRFSAERTGGSVSTLTIQRTQQEDSAVYLCASSIDFNQPQHFGDGTRLSIL.

The chain has TRBV7-8 and TRBJ1-5; D remains ambiguous. CDR1 and CDR2 from the germline V gene are SGHVS and FQNEAQ. The CDR3 extends over 14 amino acids. V was clipped by 1 base and J by 3 bases, with 7 bases between them. The CDR3 bases are TGTGCCAGCAGCTTAGGTCTGGCCAATCAGCCCCAGCATTTT. Its protein product is CASSLGLANQPQHF.